The 2 T cell receptor beta chains given below trace back to one sample, sequenced in a study of OX40 agonist ivuxolimab in advanced cancers. Some clones are missing from TCRdb's copy, which holds only in-frame ones; the method was immunoSEQ multiplex PCR. The sample consists of about 90,000 clones, 85% to 90% of them appearing once. The sample here was CD4+ or CD8+ T cells sorted from blood, taken in a trial of the OX40 agonist ivuxolimab. All receptors come from an adult with an advanced solid tumor such as melanoma, head and neck, liver or kidney cancer.

The chain is built from TRBV11-2 and TRBJ2-1; TRBD2 aligns across 9 bases. CDR1 is SGHAT, CDR2 FQNNGV, per germline. The trim removed 5 bases at V and 0 bases at J, leaving 2 bases unmatched. This CDR3 is 15 amino acids long. CDR3 residues: CASSGLALSYNEQFF. CDR3 bases: TGTGCCAGCAGCGGACTAGCGCTCTCCTACAATGAGCAGTTCTTC.

The chain is built from TRBV11-3 and TRBJ1-2, with D tentatively TRBD1 (6 bases). The CDR3 has 14 amino acids. Germline V CDR1 and CDR2: SGHNT, YENEEA. Between the trimmed V and J ends, which lost 4 bases and 8 bases, there was a span of 17 bases. DNA for the CDR3: TGTGCCAGCAGCTCAAGGGGGGCCCTCGGGGGCTACACCTTC. Protein sequence: CASSSRGALGGYTF.